A single sample gave rise to the 21 T cell receptor beta chains below, sequenced in a study of blood T cells in healthy people across ages. For the second PCR, which ran for about 7 to 12 cycles, a sample-barcoded 5' primer and a J-beta primer mix were used. From the 5' RACE reads, TCRdb called clonotypes with MiXCR, one entry per CDR3 protein. The table includes hundreds of thousands of distinct CDR3 sequences, about 30% detected once. The sample consisted of blood. These receptors were obtained from a woman older than 75 in good health.

The chain joins TRBV5-1 to TRBJ1-3; TRBD1 is a possible D gene (5 bases). The CDR3 contains 14 residues. V lost 6 bases, J lost 0 bases, and 10 bases lay in between. CDR1 is SGHRS and CDR2 is YFSETQ in the germline V gene. CDR3 amino acids: CASTETGSGNTIYF. DNA of the CDR3: TGCGCCAGCACCGAAACAGGCTCTGGAAACACCATATATTTT.

The chain combines TRBV29-1 with TRBJ1-6; 9 bases match TRBD1. The length of the CDR3 is 13 residues. The ends lost 7 bases at V and 9 bases at J; junction bases unmatched: 7. Per germline, CDR1 SQVTM and CDR2 ANQGSEA. The CDR3 sequence is CSARDRETSPLHF. In nucleotides, the CDR3 is TGCAGCGCTCGGGACAGGGAGACTTCACCCCTCCACTTT.

The sample holds many counts of this clonotype. The chain has TRBV20-1 and TRBJ2-7, with D perhaps TRBD2 (6 bases). This CDR3 is built from 14 residues. Germline-derived CDR1 and CDR2 are DFQATT and SNEGSKA (reference sequence). Trimming pared 3 bases from V and 6 bases from J, leaving 18 bases between. CDR3 in amino acids: CSASWGDGPFEQYF. The CDR3 nucleotides read TGCAGTGCTAGTTGGGGGGATGGTCCTTTCGAGCAGTACTTC.

The sample holds many counts of this clonotype. The chain carries TRBV7-9 and TRBJ2-7, with D perhaps given as TRBD1 or TRBD2 (5 bases each). The V gene lost 4 bases and the J gene lost 6 bases, with 19 bases spanning the gap. The CDR3 loop spans 15 amino acids. Germline V gives CDR1 SEHNR, CDR2 FQNEAQ (reference sequence). In nucleotides, the CDR3 is TGTGCCAGCAGCTGGAACCGGGACCAATTCCCCGAGCAGTACTTC. Translated, it gives CASSWNRDQFPEQYF.

This clonotype was counted a single time. CDR3 sequence reads: CASSSTSGWEQYF. The CDR3 DNA reads TGTGCCAGCAGCTCCACCTCAGGGTGGGAGCAGTACTTC. V usage is TRBV7-2 and J usage is TRBJ2-5; the D call may be TRBD1 or TRBD2 (5 bases each). Trimming stripped 4 bases from V and 11 bases from J, with 17 bases between. CDR1 is SGHTA, CDR2 FQGNSA, per germline. CDR3 length: 13 residues.

This clonotype has more than one count but fewer than ten. This chain uses TRBV5-1 with TRBJ1-2, with D possibly being TRBD1 (5 bases). Between the trimmed V and J ends, which lost 4 bases and 7 bases, there was a span of 17 bases. The germline gives CDR1 SGHRS, CDR2 YFSETQ. The CDR3 is 14 amino acids. CDR3 sequence reads: CASSGTGRGSGYTF. The CDR3, as DNA: TGCGCCAGCAGCGGTACGGGACGGGGTAGTGGCTACACCTTC.

The V and J genes are TRBV20-1 and TRBJ2-1; 12 bases are a match to TRBD1. Trimming removed 7 bases from V and 8 bases from J; junction bases left unmatched: 15. This CDR3 spans 16 amino acids. Per germline, CDR1 DFQATT and CDR2 SNEGSKA (reference sequence). The CDR3: CSVSEIPGQGADEQFF. The CDR3 bases are TGCAGTGTTAGTGAGATACCGGGACAGGGGGCTGATGAGCAGTTCTTC.

On this clonotype: This could be a read error, since a much larger clone is one nucleotide away. This sequence joins TRBV15 and TRBJ1-6; D is unclear. This CDR3 has 13 residues. Germline V gene data show CDR1 as LNHNV and CDR2 as YYDKDF (reference sequence). CDR3 nucleotides: TGTACCACCAGCAGAGATTTTCAGCGCCCCCTCCACTTT. Its translation: CTTSRDFQRPLHF.

In its sample, this clonotype was seen many times. The chain combines TRBV20-1 with TRBJ2-5; D not resolved. Germline V gene sequence: CDR1 DFQATT, CDR2 SNEGSKA (reference sequence). Trimming took 7 bases from V and 5 from J, leaving 11 bases between them. The CDR3 is 11 amino acids. CDR3 nucleotides: TGCAGTGTCAGACGTGGCGAGACCCAGTACTTC. It codes for CSVRRGETQYF.

This clonotype has more than one count but fewer than ten. With a much larger clone just one base away, this may be a read error. The V call is TRBV5-1, the J call TRBJ2-5; TRBD2 aligns across 7 bases. The germline gives CDR1 SGHRS, CDR2 YFSETQ. The CDR3 length is 16 residues. In DNA form, the CDR3 reads TGCGCCAGCAGCTTGGGAGCAGCGGGGAACCAAGAGGCCCAGTACTTC. Translated, it gives CASSLGAAGNQEAQYF.

Points on this clonotype: A much larger clone lies one base from this, so it may be a read error. This chain uses TRBV24-1 with TRBJ2-1, with 10 nucleotides matching TRBD2. The CDR3 runs 15 residues. Germline values: CDR1 KGHDR, CDR2 SFDVKD. The CDR3 protein is CATQTSSGGANGQFF. The CDR3, as DNA: TGTGCCACCCAGACTTCCAGCGGGGGGGCCAATGGGCAGTTCTTC.

Only a few counts were recorded for this clonotype. This chain connects TRBV20-1 to TRBJ2-1, with D uncertain. Judging by the DNA end, TRBJ2-7 fits better; the J call may be wrong. CDR1 is DFQATT and CDR2 is SNEGSKA in the germline V gene (reference sequence). The CDR3 contains 15 residues. CDR3 in amino acids: CSASLTDPSYNEQYF. The DNA of the CDR3 is TGCAGTGCTAGCCTTACGGATCCATCCTACAATGAGCAGTACTTC.

A single count supports this clonotype. Germline and junction disagree at one end, which may indicate a read error. The rearrangement links TRBV30 to TRBJ1-5, with D uncertain. Germline assignment: CDR1 GTSNPN and CDR2 SVGIG (reference sequence). The CDR3 totals 13 residues. This CDR3 is CAWSLLPNRPQHF. CDR3 in DNA: TGTGCCTGGAGTCTACTCCCAAATCGGCCCCAGCATTTT.

This clonotype was counted a few times. The rearrangement links TRBV7-9 to TRBJ2-2, with TRBD1 matching over 8 bases. Germline V gives CDR1 SEHNR, CDR2 FQNEAQ (reference sequence). Losses at the gene ends were 9 bases for V and 5 bases for J; bases not matched to a gene: 11. The CDR3 is made up of 15 amino acids. For the CDR3, the DNA is TGTGCCAGTGGACAGGGTCTCACCCGAACCGGGGAGCTGTTTTTT. This sequence encodes CASGQGLTRTGELFF.

This clonotype came up many times. The chain recombines TRBV6-4 with TRBJ2-1; a weak D match, TRBD2 (7 bases). With 6 bases removed from V and 9 bases from J, the gap between germline ends came to 12 bases. Germline lookup yields CDR1 MRHNA and CDR2 SNTAGT. The CDR3 sequence is 12 residues long. The CDR3, as DNA: TGTGCCAGCAGAGGACTAGGGGGTGAGCAGTTCTTC. Protein: CASRGLGGEQFF.

This clonotype was recorded many times. The chain employs TRBV5-1 and TRBJ2-3; 7 bases are a match to TRBD1. This CDR3 contains 14 residues. Germline CDR1 SGHRS, CDR2 YFSETQ. Trimming took 2 bases from V and 4 from J; bases not matched to a gene: 4. The CDR3 DNA follows: TGCGCCAGCAGCTTTACAGGGGACCCAGATACGCAGTATTTT. Translation gives CASSFTGDPDTQYF.

Here the CDR3 DNA reads TGCAGTGCTATCCGACAGTTAACAGTTAACACTGAAGCTTTCTTT. Residues: CSAIRQLTVNTEAFF. The chain carries TRBV20-1 and TRBJ1-1; D might be TRBD1 (5 bases). Germline V gene lookup returns CDR1 DFQATT and CDR2 SNEGSKA (reference sequence). The length of the CDR3 is 15 residues. V was clipped by 4 bases and J by 2 bases, with 17 bases between them.

In nucleotides, the CDR3 is TGTGCCAGCAGTTACCCGGGACAGGGAAACTACGAGCAGTACTTC. It is translated as CASSYPGQGNYEQYF. The rearrangement joins TRBV6-6 to TRBJ2-7, with 9 nucleotides matching TRBD1. CDR3 length: 15 amino acids. Looked up from germline, CDR1 is MNHNY and CDR2 is SVGAGI (reference sequence). J was trimmed by 3 bases and V by 2 bases; bases with no gene match: 5.

Many counts were recorded for this clonotype. The chain has TRBV9 and TRBJ2-5; TRBD1 matches at 7 bases. Per germline, CDR1 SGDLS and CDR2 YYNGEE. V shed 3 bases and J 5 bases; nucleotides not matched to a gene: 13. This CDR3 region has 16 residues. The CDR3 protein is CASSATGTAKRETQYF. CDR3 DNA sequence: TGTGCCAGCAGCGCGACTGGGACAGCGAAAAGGGAGACCCAGTACTTC. Full variable domain (remainder filled in from reference TRBV9 and TRBJ2-5): DSGVTQTPKHLITATGQRVTLRCSPRSGDLSVYWYQQSLDQGLQFLIQYYNGEERAKGNILERFSAQQFPDLHSELNLSSLELGDSALYFCASSATGTAKRETQYFGPGTRLLVL.

This clonotype was recorded a few times. A much bigger clone sits one base away, suggesting this may be a read error. The rearrangement joins TRBV10-3 to TRBJ2-5; 8 nucleotides agree with TRBD2. Germline trimming cut 6 bases from V and 11 bases from J; bases unmatched to any gene: 14. The length of the CDR3 is 14 residues. CDR1 ENHRY and CDR2 SYGVKD come from the germline V gene. CDR3 region: CAIRARGDGDEQYF. The CDR3 DNA sequence: TGTGCCATCAGAGCGCGGGGGGACGGGGATGAGCAGTACTTC.

CDR3 amino acids: CSVLGTDRGWQETQYF. CDR3 nucleotide sequence: TGCAGCGTCCTTGGAACGGACAGGGGTTGGCAAGAGACCCAGTACTTC. J is TRBJ2-5 and V is TRBV29-1; TRBD1 matches at 9 bases. The CDR3 spans 16 residues. Looked up from germline, CDR1 is SQVTM and CDR2 is ANQGSEA. V gave up 6 bases and J gave up 2 bases; unmatched junction bases: 13. The entire variable domain, with the rest obtained from reference TRBV29-1 and TRBJ2-5, is as follows: SAVISQKPSRDICQRGTSLTIQCQVDSQVTMMFWYRQQPGQSLTLIATANQGSEATYESGFVIDKFPISRPNLTFSTLTVSNMSPEDSSIYLCSVLGTDRGWQETQYFGPGTRLLVL.